This TCR beta chain was captured by sequencing in a study of blood T cell repertoires in COVID-19. Across the whole study: The United States, Italy and Spain were the sources of the acute and convalescent COVID-19 samples.

The CDR3 length is 15 residues. The junction had 10 bases not matched to a gene; V was cut back by 5 bases and J by 4 bases. Germline V gene data show CDR1 as KGHSH and CDR2 as LQKENI. Some clones are missing from TCRdb's copy, which holds only in-frame ones; the method was immunoSEQ multiplex PCR. The sample records approximately 100,000 clones, around 90% being singletons. The gene calls are TRBV18 and TRBJ1-1, with 7 bases fitting TRBD1. The source is a human donor with COVID-19, enrolled during active disease. The donor label of this sample is uncertain. Sequenced input: peripheral blood. Here the CDR3 reads CASSTNTGVSTEAFF. CDR3 DNA: TGTGCCAGCTCAACGAACACAGGGGTGAGCACTGAAGCTTTCTTT.